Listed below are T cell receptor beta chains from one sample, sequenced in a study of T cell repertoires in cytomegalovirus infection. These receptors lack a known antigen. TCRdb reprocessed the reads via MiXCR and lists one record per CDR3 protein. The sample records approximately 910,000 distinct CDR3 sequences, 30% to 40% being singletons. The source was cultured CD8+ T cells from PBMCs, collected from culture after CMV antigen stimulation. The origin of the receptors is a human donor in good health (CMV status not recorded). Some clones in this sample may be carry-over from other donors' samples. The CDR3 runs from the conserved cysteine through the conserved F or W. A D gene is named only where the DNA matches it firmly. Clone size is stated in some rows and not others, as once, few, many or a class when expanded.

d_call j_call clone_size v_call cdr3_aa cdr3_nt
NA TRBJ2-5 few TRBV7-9 CASSLAFGALQETQYF TGTGCCAGCAGCTTAGCGTTCGGGGCCCTCCAAGAGACCCAGTACTTC
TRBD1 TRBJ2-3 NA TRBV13 CASSTRQGSTDTQYF TGTGCCAGCAGCACCCGACAGGGTTCGACAGATACGCAGTATTTT
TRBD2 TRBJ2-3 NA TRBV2 CASSRGAGGPDTQYF TGTGCCAGCAGCCGTGGGGCGGGGGGCCCCGATACGCAGTATTTT
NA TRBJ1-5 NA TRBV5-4 CASGGPTGDQPQHF TGTGCCAGCGGGGGACCCACGGGCGATCAGCCCCAGCATTTT
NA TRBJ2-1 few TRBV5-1 CASSSFQAGAYNEQFF TGCGCCAGCAGCTCGTTCCAGGCAGGGGCCTACAATGAGCAGTTCTTC
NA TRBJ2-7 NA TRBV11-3 CASSLTSGGGAYEQYF TGTGCCAGCAGCCTTACCTCCGGAGGGGGCGCCTACGAGCAGTACTTC
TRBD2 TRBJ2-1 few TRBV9 CASSVAPNRTSGSYNEQFF TGTGCCAGCAGCGTAGCCCCGAACCGGACTAGCGGCTCCTACAATGAGCAGTTCTTC
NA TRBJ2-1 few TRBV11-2 CASSLTHRDPVDEQFF TGTGCCAGCAGCTTAACCCACCGGGACCCCGTGGATGAGCAGTTCTTC
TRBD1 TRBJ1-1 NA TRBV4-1 CASSQEPRGQDEAFF TGCGCCAGCAGCCAAGAACCCAGGGGGCAGGATGAAGCTTTCTTT
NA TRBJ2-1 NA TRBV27 CASSTRHSGIGSYNEQFF TGTGCCAGCAGTACACGACATAGCGGAATAGGCTCCTACAATGAGCAGTTCTTC
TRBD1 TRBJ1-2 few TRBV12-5 CASGPTGVYGYTF TGTGCTAGTGGTCCGACAGGGGTCTATGGCTACACCTTC
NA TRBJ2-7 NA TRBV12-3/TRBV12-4 CASSFLDSTYEQYF TGTGCCAGCAGTTTTTTGGACAGTACATACGAGCAGTACTTC
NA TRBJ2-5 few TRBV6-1 CASSEVPLGETQYF TGTGCCAGCAGTGAAGTTCCCCTGGGAGAGACCCAGTACTTC
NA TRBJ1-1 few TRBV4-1 CASSYIDGNTEAFF TGCGCCAGCAGCTACATAGACGGGAACACTGAAGCTTTCTTT
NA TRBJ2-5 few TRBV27 CASSLSTPETQYF TGTGCCAGCAGTTTATCCACGCCAGAGACCCAGTACTTC
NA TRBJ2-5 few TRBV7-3 CASSPGIQETQYF TGTGCCAGCAGCCCCGGTATCCAAGAGACCCAGTACTTC
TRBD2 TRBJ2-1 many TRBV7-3 CASSLQSGGAREQFF TGTGCCAGCAGCTTACAGAGCGGGGGGGCTCGAGAGCAGTTCTTC
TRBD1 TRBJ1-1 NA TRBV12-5 CASGFGTGGSMNTEAFF TGTGCTAGTGGTTTTGGGACAGGGGGCTCCATGAACACTGAAGCTTTCTTT
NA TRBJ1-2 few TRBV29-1 CSGLIRDGYTF TGCAGCGGGTTAATCAGGGACGGCTACACCTTC
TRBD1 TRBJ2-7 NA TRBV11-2 CASSSTGEAYEQYF TGTGCCAGCAGCTCGACAGGGGAGGCCTACGAGCAGTACTTC
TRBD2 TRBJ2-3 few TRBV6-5 CASSYSWAGGAEDTQYF TGTGCCAGCAGTTACTCGTGGGCCGGGGGGGCCGAAGATACGCAGTATTTT
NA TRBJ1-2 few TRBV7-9 CASSQVQGGYTF TGTGCCAGCAGCCAAGTCCAGGGCGGCTACACCTTC
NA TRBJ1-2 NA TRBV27 CASSLGSALGYTF TGTGCCAGCAGTTTAGGCAGCGCCTTAGGCTACACCTTC